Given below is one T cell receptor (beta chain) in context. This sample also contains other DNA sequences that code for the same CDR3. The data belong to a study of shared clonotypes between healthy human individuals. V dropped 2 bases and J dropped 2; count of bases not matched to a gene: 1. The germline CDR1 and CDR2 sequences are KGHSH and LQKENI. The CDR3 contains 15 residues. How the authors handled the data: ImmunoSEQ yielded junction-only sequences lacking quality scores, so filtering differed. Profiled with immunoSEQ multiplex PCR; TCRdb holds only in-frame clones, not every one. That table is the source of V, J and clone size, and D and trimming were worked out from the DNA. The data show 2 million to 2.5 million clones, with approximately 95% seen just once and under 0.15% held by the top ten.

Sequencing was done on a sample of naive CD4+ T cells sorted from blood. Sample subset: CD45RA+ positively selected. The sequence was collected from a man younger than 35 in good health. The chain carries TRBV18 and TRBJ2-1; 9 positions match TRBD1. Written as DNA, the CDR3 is TGTGCCAGCTCACCAGGGACAGGGCCCTACAATGAGCAGTTCTTC. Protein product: CASSPGTGPYNEQFF.